The clone carrying this TCR beta chain was picked up one time. The germline V gene has CDR1 SEHNR and CDR2 FQNEAQ (reference sequence). V was pared by 6 bases and J by 4 bases, with 6 bases of the junction left unmatched. This CDR3 spans 14 amino acids. Only in-frame clones appear in the TCRdb table, and some are missing; sequencing was by immunoSEQ multiplex PCR. Among tens of thousands of clones, about 91% were seen once, and the ten largest hold around 0.3%. These data are taken from a study of technical replicates of blood from a handful of donors. The V call is TRBV7-9, the J call TRBJ2-5; TRBD2 agrees at 9 bases. The clonotype comes from a human donor in good health. Sample: T cells isolated from PBMCs. The CDR3 here is CASSTAGGLETQYF. CDR3 nucleotide sequence: TGTGCCAGCAGTACAGCGGGGGGCTTAGAGACCCAGTACTTC.